This TCR beta chain was sequenced for a study of blood T cell repertoires in COVID-19. The wider study: The United States, Italy and Spain supplied acute and convalescent COVID-19 samples. T cells, B-cell-depleted T cells, or PBMCs supplied cDNA or gDNA.

Libraries were prepared by immunoSEQ multiplex PCR; TCRdb keeps only in-frame clonotypes and omits some of them. This sample carries about 140,000 clones, around 90% of them seen once, and the ten largest clones take 1.5% to 1.7%. V lost 5 bases and J lost 8, with 18 bases in between. Looked up from germline, CDR1 is SGHTA and CDR2 is FQGNSA. The CDR3 is 14 residues long. The sequencing input was peripheral blood. V is TRBV7-2 and J is TRBJ1-1, with D unresolved. This receptor was taken from an older woman with acute or convalescent COVID-19. The CDR3 DNA reads TGTGCCAGCAGCAGGGTGGTCTTAGGGAGGGAAGCTTTCTTT. As protein: CASSRVVLGREAFF.